Sequencing of this T cell receptor beta chain was carried out in a study of blood T cell repertoires in COVID-19. Study in general: Samples representing acute and convalescent COVID-19 were sourced from the United States, Italy and Spain. T cells, B-cell-depleted T cells, or PBMCs provided the cDNA or gDNA that served as material.

Methods used by the authors: Estimation of nucleated cell counts was performed using reference gene primer amplification. Data came from immunoSEQ multiplex PCR; TCRdb stores just in-frame clones and leaves some out. V and J calls and clone size follow that table, whereas D and trimming were derived from the DNA. The sample has around 56,000 clones; around 90% are singletons. This TCR was recovered from a man at least 80 years old with acute or convalescent COVID-19. The sequenced material came from peripheral blood.

The CDR3: CASSVVGTTTSTDTQYF. In nucleotides, the CDR3 is TGTGCCAGCAGCGTAGTCGGGACAACTACTAGCACAGATACGCAGTATTTT. The V and J genes are TRBV9 and TRBJ2-3, with D perhaps TRBD1 (6 bases). The CDR3 extends over 17 amino acids. With 0 bases removed from V and 0 bases from J, the gap between germline ends came to 14 bases. The germline gives CDR1 SGDLS, CDR2 YYNGEE.